A selection of T cell receptor beta chains follows, all from one sample in a study of blood T cell repertoires in COVID-19. Libraries were prepared by immunoSEQ multiplex PCR; TCRdb keeps only in-frame clonotypes and omits some of them. The sample consists of 150,000 or so clones, 87% of them appearing once. What was sequenced was PBMCs or T cells enriched from blood (not recorded which). The receptors shown here come from a woman aged 40-49 years who had been exposed to COVID-19. Both conserved end residues are part of each CDR3. Fields, in order: CDR3 protein, CDR3 DNA, CDR3 length, V gene, clone size, D gene, J gene. A D gene is named only where the DNA matches it firmly. Clone size appears in some rows only: once, few, many, or a class for an expanded clone.

CDR3 protein: CASSQDVGASFPDTQYF
CDR3 DNA: TGCGCCAGCAGCCAAGATGTTGGGGCTAGTTTCCCAGATACGCAGTATTTT
CDR3 length: 17
V gene: TRBV4-1
clone size: NA
D gene: NA
J gene: TRBJ2-3

CDR3 protein: CASSLSWTLRDQPQHF
CDR3 DNA: TGTGCCAGCAGCTTAAGCTGGACATTGAGAGATCAGCCCCAGCATTTT
CDR3 length: 16
V gene: TRBV7-2
clone size: NA
D gene: NA
J gene: TRBJ1-5

CDR3 protein: CASSPDRGKTQYF
CDR3 DNA: TGTGCCAGCAGCCCCGACAGGGGAAAGACCCAGTACTTC
CDR3 length: 13
V gene: TRBV11-2
clone size: NA
D gene: TRBD1
J gene: TRBJ2-5

CDR3 protein: CASSEGGGAWDTQYF
CDR3 DNA: TGTGCCAGCAGTGAAGGCGGGGGGGCGTGGGATACGCAGTATTTT
CDR3 length: 15
V gene: TRBV25-1
clone size: NA
D gene: TRBD2
J gene: TRBJ2-3

CDR3 protein: CATSRDHLKGSGGNTIYF
CDR3 DNA: TGTGCCACCAGCAGAGACCACCTGAAGGGTTCGGGAGGAAACACCATATATTTT
CDR3 length: 18
V gene: TRBV15
clone size: once
D gene: NA
J gene: TRBJ1-3

CDR3 protein: CASSELRGFTGELFF
CDR3 DNA: TGTGCCAGCAGTGAGCTCAGGGGGTTCACCGGGGAGCTGTTTTTT
CDR3 length: 15
V gene: TRBV6-1
clone size: NA
D gene: TRBD1
J gene: TRBJ2-2

CDR3 protein: CASSGRDRGRTNQPQHF
CDR3 DNA: TGTGCCAGCTCAGGTCGGGACAGGGGGCGAACTAATCAGCCCCAGCATTTT
CDR3 length: 17
V gene: TRBV18
clone size: once
D gene: TRBD1
J gene: TRBJ1-5

CDR3 protein: CSASEQGATEAFF
CDR3 DNA: TGCAGTGCTAGTGAACAGGGGGCCACTGAAGCTTTCTTT
CDR3 length: 13
V gene: TRBV20-1
clone size: NA
D gene: TRBD1
J gene: TRBJ1-1

CDR3 protein: CASSLVSGQLNPSQPQHF
CDR3 DNA: TGTGCCAGCAGCTTAGTCTCGGGTCAGCTTAATCCTAGTCAGCCCCAGCATTTT
CDR3 length: 18
V gene: TRBV7-8
clone size: once
D gene: NA
J gene: TRBJ1-5

CDR3 protein: CASRRDGDSGNTIYF
CDR3 DNA: TGCGCCAGCAGGCGGGACGGCGACTCTGGAAACACCATATATTTT
CDR3 length: 15
V gene: TRBV4-1
clone size: once
D gene: NA
J gene: TRBJ1-3

CDR3 protein: CSVAQGTSNQPQHF
CDR3 DNA: TGCAGCGTAGCACAGGGGACTAGCAATCAGCCCCAGCATTTT
CDR3 length: 14
V gene: TRBV29-1
clone size: NA
D gene: TRBD1
J gene: TRBJ1-5

CDR3 protein: CASALETGTGGFYSNQPQHF
CDR3 DNA: TGTGCCAGCGCCTTAGAGACCGGGACAGGGGGCTTTTATAGCAATCAGCCCCAGCATTTT
CDR3 length: 20
V gene: TRBV19
clone size: few
D gene: TRBD1
J gene: TRBJ1-5

CDR3 protein: CASSQVLAGSTDTQYF
CDR3 DNA: TGCGCCAGCAGCCAAGTCCTAGCGGGGAGCACAGATACGCAGTATTTT
CDR3 length: 16
V gene: TRBV4-1
clone size: once
D gene: TRBD2
J gene: TRBJ2-3

CDR3 protein: CASSYSTGGFNQPQHF
CDR3 DNA: TGTGCCAGCAGTTACTCGACAGGGGGCTTCAATCAGCCCCAGCATTTT
CDR3 length: 16
V gene: TRBV6-5
clone size: NA
D gene: TRBD1
J gene: TRBJ1-5

CDR3 protein: CASSTQGVYGYTF
CDR3 DNA: TGTGCCAGCAGCACCCAGGGGGTCTATGGCTACACCTTC
CDR3 length: 13
V gene: TRBV5-4
clone size: NA
D gene: TRBD1
J gene: TRBJ1-2

CDR3 protein: CASSLSERYEQYF
CDR3 DNA: TGTGCCAGCAGTTTATCGGAGAGATACGAGCAGTACTTC
CDR3 length: 13
V gene: TRBV27
clone size: NA
D gene: NA
J gene: TRBJ2-7

CDR3 protein: CASSDSQNNEQFF
CDR3 DNA: TGTGCCAGCAGTGACTCTCAGAACAATGAGCAGTTCTTC
CDR3 length: 13
V gene: TRBV6-4
clone size: once
D gene: NA
J gene: TRBJ2-1

CDR3 protein: CASSQDWGGGEQYF
CDR3 DNA: TGCGCCAGCAGCCAAGATTGGGGAGGTGGGGAGCAGTACTTC
CDR3 length: 14
V gene: TRBV4-3
clone size: NA
D gene: NA
J gene: TRBJ2-7

CDR3 protein: CASSTGTGSGNTIYF
CDR3 DNA: TGCGCCAGCAGTACCGGGACAGGGAGCGGAAACACCATATATTTT
CDR3 length: 15
V gene: TRBV10-2
clone size: NA
D gene: TRBD1
J gene: TRBJ1-3

CDR3 protein: CASSLRGTSGGASYEQYF
CDR3 DNA: TGTGCCAGCAGCTTACGTGGGACTAGCGGGGGGGCCTCCTACGAGCAGTACTTC
CDR3 length: 18
V gene: TRBV7-6
clone size: NA
D gene: TRBD2
J gene: TRBJ2-7

CDR3 protein: CASSEGRVTGARETQYF
CDR3 DNA: TGTGCCAGCAGTGAAGGCCGCGTGACAGGGGCCAGAGAGACCCAGTACTTC
CDR3 length: 17
V gene: TRBV2
clone size: NA
D gene: TRBD1
J gene: TRBJ2-5

CDR3 protein: CASSLDPTSGTYNEQFF
CDR3 DNA: TGTGCCAGCAGCTTAGACCCCACTAGCGGGACTTACAATGAGCAGTTCTTC
CDR3 length: 17
V gene: TRBV11-3
clone size: NA
D gene: TRBD2
J gene: TRBJ2-1

CDR3 protein: CASRVASGRADTGELFF
CDR3 DNA: TGTGCCAGCAGAGTCGCTAGCGGGAGAGCAGACACCGGGGAGCTGTTTTTT
CDR3 length: 17
V gene: TRBV21-1
clone size: few
D gene: NA
J gene: TRBJ2-2

CDR3 protein: CASSDGSGRGFYEQYF
CDR3 DNA: TGTGCCAGCAGTGACGGTAGCGGGAGGGGTTTTTACGAGCAGTACTTC
CDR3 length: 16
V gene: TRBV2
clone size: NA
D gene: TRBD2
J gene: TRBJ2-7

CDR3 protein: CASSGRSGELFF
CDR3 DNA: TGTGCCAGCAGTGGCAGGTCGGGGGAACTGTTTTTT
CDR3 length: 12
V gene: TRBV2
clone size: NA
D gene: NA
J gene: TRBJ1-4

CDR3 protein: CASSLLGTGRYGYTF
CDR3 DNA: TGTGCCAGCAGTTTATTGGGGACAGGGCGCTATGGCTACACCTTC
CDR3 length: 15
V gene: TRBV27
clone size: NA
D gene: TRBD1
J gene: TRBJ1-2

CDR3 protein: CASSVTQRGGEQFF
CDR3 DNA: TGTGCCAGCAGCGTAACCCAGCGGGGGGGTGAGCAGTTCTTC
CDR3 length: 14
V gene: TRBV9
clone size: NA
D gene: TRBD2
J gene: TRBJ2-1

CDR3 protein: CASSRSGSNQPQHF
CDR3 DNA: TGTGCCAGCAGCCGGTCAGGGAGCAATCAGCCCCAGCATTTT
CDR3 length: 14
V gene: TRBV6-5
clone size: NA
D gene: NA
J gene: TRBJ1-5

CDR3 protein: CATSGTGGVGNTIYF
CDR3 DNA: TGTGCCACCAGCGGTACAGGGGGCGTTGGAAACACCATATATTTT
CDR3 length: 15
V gene: TRBV15
clone size: NA
D gene: TRBD1
J gene: TRBJ1-3

CDR3 protein: CASSQGSSGTYNEQFF
CDR3 DNA: TGTGCCAGCAGCCAAGGGAGTAGCGGGACTTACAATGAGCAGTTCTTC
CDR3 length: 16
V gene: TRBV14
clone size: NA
D gene: TRBD2
J gene: TRBJ2-1

CDR3 protein: CASSLRGEAYEQYF
CDR3 DNA: TGCGCCAGCAGCTTGCGGGGTGAAGCCTACGAGCAGTACTTC
CDR3 length: 14
V gene: TRBV5-1
clone size: NA
D gene: NA
J gene: TRBJ2-7

CDR3 protein: CASSLTLSGVRTDTQYF
CDR3 DNA: TGCGCCAGCAGCCTTACCCTTAGCGGGGTGAGGACAGATACGCAGTATTTT
CDR3 length: 17
V gene: TRBV4-1
clone size: NA
D gene: TRBD2
J gene: TRBJ2-3

CDR3 protein: CASSYGGEGGYTF
CDR3 DNA: TGTGCCAGCAGTTACGGGGGGGAAGGTGGCTACACCTTC
CDR3 length: 13
V gene: TRBV6-5
clone size: NA
D gene: NA
J gene: TRBJ1-2

CDR3 protein: CASSRTGGSTEAFF
CDR3 DNA: TGTGCCAGCAGCCGCACAGGGGGTTCCACTGAAGCTTTCTTT
CDR3 length: 14
V gene: TRBV3-1/TRBV3-2
clone size: NA
D gene: TRBD1
J gene: TRBJ1-1

CDR3 protein: CASSSQDRLRELFF
CDR3 DNA: TGTGCCAGCAGCTCCCAGGACAGGCTCAGGGAGCTGTTTTTT
CDR3 length: 14
V gene: TRBV9
clone size: NA
D gene: TRBD1
J gene: TRBJ2-2

CDR3 protein: CASTLGRGNEQFF
CDR3 DNA: TGTGCCAGCACCCTTGGCAGGGGCAATGAGCAGTTCTTC
CDR3 length: 13
V gene: TRBV6-5
clone size: NA
D gene: NA
J gene: TRBJ2-1

CDR3 protein: CASSAARGRGYGYTF
CDR3 DNA: TGTGCCAGCAGCGCAGCCCGAGGCCGGGGGTATGGCTACACCTTC
CDR3 length: 15
V gene: TRBV7-8
clone size: once
D gene: NA
J gene: TRBJ1-2

CDR3 protein: CASSLVPATGITGELFF
CDR3 DNA: TGTGCCAGCAGTTTGGTACCGGCGACAGGGATCACCGGGGAGCTGTTTTTT
CDR3 length: 17
V gene: TRBV28
clone size: NA
D gene: TRBD1
J gene: TRBJ2-2

CDR3 protein: CASSRTGSGGELFF
CDR3 DNA: TGTGCCAGCAGCCGGACAGGGAGCGGCGGGGAGCTGTTTTTT
CDR3 length: 14
V gene: TRBV27
clone size: NA
D gene: TRBD1
J gene: TRBJ2-2

CDR3 protein: CASLDRRNTEAFF
CDR3 DNA: TGTGCCAGCCTAGACCGGAGGAACACTGAAGCTTTCTTT
CDR3 length: 13
V gene: TRBV19
clone size: NA
D gene: NA
J gene: TRBJ1-1

CDR3 protein: CASSPDGGGTQYF
CDR3 DNA: TGTGCCAGCAGCCCTGATGGTGGCGGGACCCAGTACTTC
CDR3 length: 13
V gene: TRBV5-6
clone size: few
D gene: NA
J gene: TRBJ2-5

CDR3 protein: CASSFTMTGLGNTIYF
CDR3 DNA: TGCGCCAGCAGCTTTACAATGACAGGGCTTGGAAACACCATATATTTT
CDR3 length: 16
V gene: TRBV5-1
clone size: NA
D gene: TRBD1
J gene: TRBJ1-3

CDR3 protein: CASSERRNYGYTF
CDR3 DNA: TGTGCCAGCAGTGAAAGGAGAAACTATGGCTACACCTTC
CDR3 length: 13
V gene: TRBV2
clone size: NA
D gene: NA
J gene: TRBJ1-2

CDR3 protein: CASSATRRGSYEQYF
CDR3 DNA: TGTGCCAGCAGCGCCACCAGGAGGGGCTCCTACGAGCAGTACTTC
CDR3 length: 15
V gene: TRBV7-9
clone size: NA
D gene: NA
J gene: TRBJ2-7

CDR3 protein: CASSLPGTPSGNTIYF
CDR3 DNA: TGTGCCAGCAGCTTACCCGGGACACCCTCTGGAAACACCATATATTTT
CDR3 length: 16
V gene: TRBV7-6
clone size: NA
D gene: NA
J gene: TRBJ1-3